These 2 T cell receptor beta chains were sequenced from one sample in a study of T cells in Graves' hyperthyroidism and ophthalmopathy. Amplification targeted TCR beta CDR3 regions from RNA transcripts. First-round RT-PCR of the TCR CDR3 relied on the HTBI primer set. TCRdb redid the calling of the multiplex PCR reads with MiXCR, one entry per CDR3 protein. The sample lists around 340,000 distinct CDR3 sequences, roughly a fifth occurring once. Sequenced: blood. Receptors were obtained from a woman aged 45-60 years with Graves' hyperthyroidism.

The CDR3 nucleotides read TGTGCCAGCAGCGTAGGCAACGACAGGGCGGGTGAAAAACTGTTTTTT. Its protein product is CASSVGNDRAGEKLFF. J is TRBJ1-4 and V is TRBV9; 7 bases are shared with TRBD1. CDR3 length: 16 amino acids. Germline V gene sequence: CDR1 SGDLS, CDR2 YYNGEE. Trimming cost V 0 bases and J 7 bases; bases outside gene matches: 9.

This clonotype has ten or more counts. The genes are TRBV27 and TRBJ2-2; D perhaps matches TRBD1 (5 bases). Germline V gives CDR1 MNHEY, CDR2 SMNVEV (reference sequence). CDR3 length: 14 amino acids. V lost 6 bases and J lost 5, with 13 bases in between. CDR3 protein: CASSLQKGTGELFF. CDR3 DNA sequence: TGTGCCAGCAGCCTCCAGAAGGGGACCGGGGAGCTGTTTTTT.